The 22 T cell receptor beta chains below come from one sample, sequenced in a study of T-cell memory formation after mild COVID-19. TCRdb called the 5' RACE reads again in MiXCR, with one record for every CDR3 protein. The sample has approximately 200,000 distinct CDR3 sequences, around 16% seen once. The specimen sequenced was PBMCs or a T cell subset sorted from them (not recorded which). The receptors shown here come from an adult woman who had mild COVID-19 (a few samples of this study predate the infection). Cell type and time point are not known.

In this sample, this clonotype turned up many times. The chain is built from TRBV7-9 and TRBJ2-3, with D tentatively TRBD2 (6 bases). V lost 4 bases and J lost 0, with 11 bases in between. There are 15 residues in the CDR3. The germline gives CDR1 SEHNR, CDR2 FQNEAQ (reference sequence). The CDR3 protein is CASSSRLESTDTQYF. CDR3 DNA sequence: TGTGCCAGCAGCTCGCGACTAGAAAGCACAGATACGCAGTATTTT.

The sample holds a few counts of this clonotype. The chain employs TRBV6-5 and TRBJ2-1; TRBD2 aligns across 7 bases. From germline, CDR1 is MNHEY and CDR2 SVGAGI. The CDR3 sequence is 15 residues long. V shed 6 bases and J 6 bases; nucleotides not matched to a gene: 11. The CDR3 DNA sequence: TGTGCCAGCAGCCCCATTACTCGACTAGCCAATGAGCAGTTCTTC. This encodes CASSPITRLANEQFF.

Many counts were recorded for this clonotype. The DNA of the CDR3 is TGCGCCAGCAGCTTAGGGACAGGGCGCTACGAGCAGTACTTC. Encoded protein: CASSLGTGRYEQYF. V is TRBV5-1 and J is TRBJ2-7; 9 bases align to TRBD1. Looked up from germline, CDR1 is SGHRS and CDR2 is YFSETQ. The CDR3 covers 14 residues. With 2 bases clipped from V and 3 bases from J, the junction kept 3 bases outside the gene matches.

The CDR3 sequence is CASSVMASDTQYF. The CDR3, as DNA: TGCGCCAGCAGTGTTATGGCTTCAGATACGCAGTATTTT. The rearrangement uses TRBV5-1 and TRBJ2-3; D is ambiguous. Trimming cost V 5 bases and J 4 bases, with 11 bases left between them. The V gene's germline CDR1 is SGHRS and CDR2 YFSETQ. The CDR3 extends over 13 amino acids.

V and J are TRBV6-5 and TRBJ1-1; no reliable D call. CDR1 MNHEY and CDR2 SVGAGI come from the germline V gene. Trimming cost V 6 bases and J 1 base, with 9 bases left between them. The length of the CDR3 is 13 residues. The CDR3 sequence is CASRPPSNTEAFF. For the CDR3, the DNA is TGTGCCAGCAGACCCCCCTCGAACACTGAAGCTTTCTTT.

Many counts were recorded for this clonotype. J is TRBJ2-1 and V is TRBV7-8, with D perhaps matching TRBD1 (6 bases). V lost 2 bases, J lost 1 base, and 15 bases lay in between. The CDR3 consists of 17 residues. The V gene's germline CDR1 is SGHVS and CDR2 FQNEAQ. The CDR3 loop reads CASSLPRMRGSYNEQFF. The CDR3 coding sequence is TGTGCCAGCAGCTTACCCCGAATGAGGGGGTCCTACAATGAGCAGTTCTTC.

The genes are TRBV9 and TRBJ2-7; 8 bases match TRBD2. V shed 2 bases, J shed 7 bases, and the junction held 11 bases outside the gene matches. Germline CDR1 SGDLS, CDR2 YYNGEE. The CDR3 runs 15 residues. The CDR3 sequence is CASSVDSGTRVEQYF. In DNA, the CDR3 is TGTGCCAGCAGCGTTGATTCGGGGACTAGAGTTGAGCAGTACTTC.

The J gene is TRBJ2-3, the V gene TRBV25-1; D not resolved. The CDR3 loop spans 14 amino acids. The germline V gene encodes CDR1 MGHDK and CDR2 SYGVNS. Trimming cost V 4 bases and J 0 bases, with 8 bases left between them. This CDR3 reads CASSAGRSTDTQYF. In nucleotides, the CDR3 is TGTGCCAGCAGTGCGGGCAGGAGCACAGATACGCAGTATTTT. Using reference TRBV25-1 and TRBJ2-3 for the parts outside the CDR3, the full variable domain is EADIYQTPRYLVIGTGKKITLECSQTMGHDKMYWYQQDPGMELHLIHYSYGVNSTEKGDLSSESTVSRIRTEHFPLTLESARPSHTSQYLCASSAGRSTDTQYFGPGTRLTVL.

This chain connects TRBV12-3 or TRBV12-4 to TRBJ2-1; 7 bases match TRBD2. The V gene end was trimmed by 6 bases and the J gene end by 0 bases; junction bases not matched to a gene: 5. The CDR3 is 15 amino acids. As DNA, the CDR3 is TGTGCCAGCAGCGCAGCGGGAAGCTCCTACAATGAGCAGTTCTTC. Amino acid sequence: CASSAAGSSYNEQFF.

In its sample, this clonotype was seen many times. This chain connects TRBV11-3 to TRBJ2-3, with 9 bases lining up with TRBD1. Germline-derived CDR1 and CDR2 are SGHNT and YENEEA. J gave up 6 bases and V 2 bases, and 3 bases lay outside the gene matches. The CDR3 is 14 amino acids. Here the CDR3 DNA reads TGTGCCAGCAGCTTAAGGACAGGGGAGGATACGCAGTATTTT. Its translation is CASSLRTGEDTQYF.

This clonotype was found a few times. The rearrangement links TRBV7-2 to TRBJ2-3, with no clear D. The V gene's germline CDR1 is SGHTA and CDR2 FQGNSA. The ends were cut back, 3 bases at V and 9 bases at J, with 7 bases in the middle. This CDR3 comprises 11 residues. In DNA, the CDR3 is TGTGCCAGCAGCTTTTCGGTGACGCAGTATTTT. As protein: CASSFSVTQYF.

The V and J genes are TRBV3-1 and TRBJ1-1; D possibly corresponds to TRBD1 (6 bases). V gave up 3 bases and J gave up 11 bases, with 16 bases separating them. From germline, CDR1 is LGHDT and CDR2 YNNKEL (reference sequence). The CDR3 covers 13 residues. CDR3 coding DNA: TGTGCCAGCAGCCAGAACGGGAGGGGGGACGCTTTCTTT. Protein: CASSQNGRGDAFF.

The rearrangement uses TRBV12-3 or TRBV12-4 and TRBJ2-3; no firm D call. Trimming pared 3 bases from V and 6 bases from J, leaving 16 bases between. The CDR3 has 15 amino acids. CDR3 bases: TGTGCCAGCAGTTTCTCCGAGTCACGGGCGGATACGCAGTATTTT. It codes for CASSFSESRADTQYF.

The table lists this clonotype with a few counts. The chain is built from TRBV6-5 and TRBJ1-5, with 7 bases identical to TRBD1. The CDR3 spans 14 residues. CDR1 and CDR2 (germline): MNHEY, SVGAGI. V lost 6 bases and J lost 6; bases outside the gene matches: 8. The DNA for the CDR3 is TGTGCCAGCAGCCGCGACAGGGTTTCTCAGCCCCAGCATTTT. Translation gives CASSRDRVSQPQHF.

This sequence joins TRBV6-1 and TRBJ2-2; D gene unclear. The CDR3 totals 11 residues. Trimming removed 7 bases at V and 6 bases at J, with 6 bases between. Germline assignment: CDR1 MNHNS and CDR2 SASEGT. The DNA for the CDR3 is TGTGCCAGCAACCGGCCCGGGGAGCTGTTTTTT. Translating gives CASNRPGELFF.

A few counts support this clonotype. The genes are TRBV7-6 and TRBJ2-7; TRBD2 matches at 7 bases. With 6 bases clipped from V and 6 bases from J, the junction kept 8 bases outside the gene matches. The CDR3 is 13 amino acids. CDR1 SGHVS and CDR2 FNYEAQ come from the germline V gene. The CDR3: CASRKTRTSEQYF. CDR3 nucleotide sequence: TGTGCCAGCAGGAAGACAAGGACTAGCGAGCAGTACTTC.

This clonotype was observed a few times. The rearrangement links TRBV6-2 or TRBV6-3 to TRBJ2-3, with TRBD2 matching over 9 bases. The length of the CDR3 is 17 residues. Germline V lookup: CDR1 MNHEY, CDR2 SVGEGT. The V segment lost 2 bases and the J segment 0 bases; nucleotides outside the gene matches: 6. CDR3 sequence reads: CASSYQITSGSTDTQYF. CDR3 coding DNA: TGTGCCAGCAGTTACCAAATTACTAGCGGGAGCACAGATACGCAGTATTTT.

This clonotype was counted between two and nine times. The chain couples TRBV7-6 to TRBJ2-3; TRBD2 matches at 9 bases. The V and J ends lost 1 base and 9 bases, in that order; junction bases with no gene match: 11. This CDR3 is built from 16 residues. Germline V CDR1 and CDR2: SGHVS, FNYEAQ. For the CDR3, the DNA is TGTGCCAGCAGCTTAGTGGCGGGGGGGCAGGGCCTAACGCAGTATTTT. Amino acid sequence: CASSLVAGGQGLTQYF.

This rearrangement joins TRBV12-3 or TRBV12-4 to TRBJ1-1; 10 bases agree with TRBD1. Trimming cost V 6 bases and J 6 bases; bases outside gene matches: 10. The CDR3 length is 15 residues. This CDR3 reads CASSLQGQGISEAFF. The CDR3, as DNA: TGTGCCAGCAGCCTACAGGGACAGGGGATTTCTGAAGCTTTCTTT.

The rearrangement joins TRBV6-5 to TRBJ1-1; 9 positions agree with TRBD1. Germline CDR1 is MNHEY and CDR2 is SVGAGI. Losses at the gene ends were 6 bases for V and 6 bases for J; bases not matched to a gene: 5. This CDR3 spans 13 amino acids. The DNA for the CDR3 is TGTGCCAGCAGATACGACAGGGGGTCTGAAGCTTTCTTT. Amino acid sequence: CASRYDRGSEAFF.

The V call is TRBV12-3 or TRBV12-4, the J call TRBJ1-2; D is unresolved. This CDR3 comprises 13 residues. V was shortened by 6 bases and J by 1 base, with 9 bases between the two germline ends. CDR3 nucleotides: TGTGCCAGCAGCCAGACCCTTAACTATGGCTACACCTTC. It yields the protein CASSQTLNYGYTF.

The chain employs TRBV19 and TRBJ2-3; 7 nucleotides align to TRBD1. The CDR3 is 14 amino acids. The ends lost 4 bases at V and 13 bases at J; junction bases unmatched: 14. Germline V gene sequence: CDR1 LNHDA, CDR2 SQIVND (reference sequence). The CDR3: CASSTSPTGVLEYF. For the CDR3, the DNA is TGTGCCAGTAGTACCTCTCCTACAGGGGTGTTGGAGTATTTT.